Reported below is one T cell receptor beta chain. Its antigen remains unidentified. No base-level quality is on record; no much larger clone is a single base apart. The source of the sample is a study of shared clonotypes between healthy human individuals (dated by TCRdb to about 2020). Describing the broader study: Two women and a few men aged 18 to 49 years were included in the cohort. For each donor, three plates each were used for CD4 naive and CD4 memory, two plates were used for CD8 naive, and one plate was used for CD8 memory. To estimate repertoire size and how much clonotypes are shared between individuals, the study performed deep sequencing of blood TCR repertoires from about five healthy adults. Libraries were prepared and TCR repertoires were sequenced by different laboratories using diverse techniques, in order to increase sequencing depth and limit assay-specific biases. Per donor, leukapheresis produced somewhere between about 0.94 and 9.5 billion PBMCs.

Overall study results and their limits: Pairwise subsampling indicated that sequencing depth was expected to affect the degree of clonotype sharing among donors. When a few donors were compared, the shared fraction of clonotypes was about 5.2% for naive CD4, around 4% for naive CD8, 2.3% for memory CD4, and less than 0.5% for memory CD8. Naive subsets generally had larger estimated clonotype richness than memory subsets did. Because the study included only a small number of donors, the genetic and exposure-history diversity represented was limited. Clonotypes shared by all four sorted-subset donors showed higher generation probabilities than non-shared clonotypes. Sampling was restricted to blood, and TCR repertoires in tissue are likely to differ from TCR repertoires in blood. Incomplete sequencing was indicated by rarefaction of sorted-subset datasets, despite the large sequencing depth.

The junction shows trimming of 6 bases on V and 4 bases on J, plus 19 bases between the germline ends. The CDR3 numbers 15 residues from cysteine through phenylalanine. Of the read, only the CDR3 DNA is kept; its 45 bases are in frame from base 1. The germline V gene yields SNHLY for CDR1 and FYNNEI for CDR2. TCR CDR3 regions were amplified from genomic DNA by multiplex PCR using the deep immunoSEQ assay. Extracted genomic DNA from each cell subset was distributed evenly across all wells of several immunoSEQ 96-well plates, and each plate was treated as a replicate. For sorted subsets, each replicate PCR was loaded with about 200 ng genomic DNA, equivalent to 25,000 to 35,000 T cell genomes. Purified libraries were measured with a Qubit 3.0 fluorometer, size-checked on a Bioanalyzer 2100, and measured again with the KAPA Library Quantification kit. Every immunoSEQ 96-well plate was sequenced on a separate single-read 150-cycle Illumina NextSeq 550 flow cell. In the authors' own workflow: Because the immunoSEQ output included only junctional sequences and no quality scores, the filtering could not be the same as the filtering used for full-length reads. To assign V/J genes and CDR3, sequences were annotated using PyIR, a Python wrapper for IgBLAST v1.9, with IMGT germline references. Any read was removed if the V/J assignment was weak (E-value above 1e-6), the CDR3 was missing, or the read contained stop codons, out-of-frame junctions, or ambiguous translated residues. V3J clonotypes were defined as sequences sharing an identical inferred V gene, J gene, and CDR3 amino acid sequence. The percentage overlap between two repertoires was calculated by dividing the number of shared unique clonotypes by the size of the smaller repertoire. Three approaches were used to assess repertoire richness: RTK rarefaction, the Chao1 estimator, and Recon v2.1 estimates of unobserved clonotypes. Generation probabilities were computed with OLGA for all TCRbeta clonotypes obtained by the gDNA method from several donors. The table was pulled from immuneACCESS by TCRdb, which kept in-frame rearrangements only. Such tables lose some clones; where checked, under half of the loss comes from unresolved V genes, and the rest has no known cause. The DNA gave D and trimming, while V, J and clone size come from that table. For this sample there are approximately 710,000 clones; less than 95% appear just once. The ten top clones hold 34% of the sample.

Donors were healthy HIV-negative adults with no recently reported acute infections or vaccinations. All donors were Caucasian adults living in Nashville, Tennessee, USA. CD8 memory samples combined magnetically selected CD45RO+ cells with CCR7-negative CD45RA+ effector memory (TemRA) cells. After blood collection by leukapheresis, PBMCs were isolated using Ficoll-Histopaque density gradient centrifugation and then cryopreserved in the vapor phase of liquid nitrogen. Analytical flow cytometry was used to check the purity and quantity of every magnetically sorted T cell population. Genomic DNA was isolated from every sorted fraction and measured by UV absorbance on a Nanodrop 2000c.

Sequenced input: memory CD8+ T cells from PBMCs. Taken with the paper, the label for cell subset or site translates to: CD45RO+ cells pooled with CCR7-negative TemRA cells. This sequence was found in a man in his late teens or twenties in good health. Some clones in this sample may be carry-over from other donors' samples. The chain is encoded by TRBV2 joined to TRBJ2-7; TRBD1 is perhaps the D gene, given 6 matching bases. The CDR3 reads CASRYGQILTYEQYF. The DNA reads TGTGCCAGCAGATACGGACAGATATTGACTTACGAGCAGTACTTC.